This T cell receptor (beta chain) was observed in a study of cytotoxic CD8 clonotypes in ibrutinib-treated CLL. This clone was picked up a small number of times. The method was immunoSEQ multiplex PCR; TCRdb's version includes in-frame clones alone and lacks a portion of them. The sample yields about 310,000 clones, around four fifths seen once. Trimming removed 4 bases at V and 5 bases at J, with 9 bases between. The CDR3 totals 13 residues. The V gene's germline CDR1 is MNHNS and CDR2 SASEGT. The rearrangement links TRBV6-1 to TRBJ2-4; D may match TRBD1 or TRBD2 (5 bases each). The sample in question was PBMCs, obtained before ibrutinib treatment. This TCR was recovered from a human donor with chronic lymphocytic leukemia. The chain's CDR3 is CASSGPGQNIQYF. CDR3 DNA sequence: TGTGCCAGCAGTGGGCCGGGACAAAACATTCAGTACTTC.